These 21 T cell receptor beta chains came from one sample sequenced in a study of cytotoxic CD8 clonotypes in ibrutinib-treated CLL. Here immunoSEQ multiplex PCR was the method, and the copy in TCRdb shows in-frame clones only, minus some. Here the sample spans about 63,000 clones, approximately 75% being singletons. The sample here was PBMCs, taken after 12 months of ibrutinib treatment. The receptor source for this set is a human donor with chronic lymphocytic leukemia.

This CDR3 reads CASSENRAMETQYF. CDR3 nucleotide sequence: TGTGCCAGCAGTGAAAATCGGGCTATGGAGACCCAGTACTTC. V and J are TRBV2 and TRBJ2-5; no firm D call. The germline V and J ends were trimmed by 2 bases and 5 bases, with 12 bases remaining between them. Looked up from germline, CDR1 is SNHLY and CDR2 is FYNNEI. CDR3 length: 14 amino acids.

This rearrangement joins TRBV19 to TRBJ2-3; the D call may be TRBD1 or TRBD2 (5 bases each). Germline CDR1 is LNHDA and CDR2 is SQIVND (reference sequence). Trimming took off 3 bases at V and 4 bases at J, with 8 bases between the two ends. This CDR3 region has 13 residues. The CDR3 loop is CASSIGAADTQYF. CDR3 sequence (DNA): TGTGCCAGTAGTATCGGGGCCGCAGATACGCAGTATTTT.

This clone has a handful of counts. The chain uses TRBV28 and TRBJ2-7; the D is unclear. The V end lost 5 bases, the J end lost 4 bases, and 12 bases lay between the germline ends. The CDR3 consists of 13 residues. Germline lookup yields CDR1 MDHEN and CDR2 SYDVKM. The CDR3 region is CASSPRPKYEQYF. The CDR3 region has the DNA TGTGCCAGCAGTCCCCGACCGAAATACGAGCAGTACTTC.

The J gene is TRBJ2-3, the V gene TRBV4-3; D may correspond to TRBD1 or TRBD2 (7 bases each). The CDR3 runs 15 residues. Looked up from germline, CDR1 is LGHNA and CDR2 is YSLEER. Trimming pared 0 bases from V and 5 bases from J, leaving 12 bases between. This chain's CDR3 is CASSQDGRGGDTQYF. DNA for the CDR3: TGCGCCAGCAGCCAAGATGGCAGGGGGGGAGATACGCAGTATTTT.

The V and J genes are TRBV10-3 and TRBJ1-4; weak D call: TRBD1 (6 bases). From germline, CDR1 is ENHRY and CDR2 SYGVKD. The CDR3 is 15 amino acids. Trimming cost V 3 bases and J 8 bases, with 16 bases left between them. The CDR3 reads CAISDLWGLSEKLFF. The CDR3 coding sequence is TGTGCCATCAGTGACCTATGGGGGCTCAGCGAAAAACTGTTTTTT.

The chain is built from TRBV9 and TRBJ2-1; 9 bases line up with TRBD2. Trimming at V came to 0 bases and at J to 8 bases, leaving 6 bases not matched to a gene. This CDR3 region has 15 residues. In germline, CDR1 is SGDLS, CDR2 YYNGEE. In DNA, the CDR3 is TGTGCCAGCAGCGTAGTTAGCGGGAGAAGAGATGAGCAGTTCTTC. Amino acids: CASSVVSGRRDEQFF.

This clone was seen only a few times. V gene TRBV19 combines with J gene TRBJ2-1; a weak D match, TRBD2 (5 bases). The CDR3 length is 15 residues. Germline-derived CDR1 and CDR2 are LNHDA and SQIVND (reference sequence). V shed 9 bases and J shed 5 bases, with 20 bases lying between them. CDR3 coding DNA: TGTGCCAGGGTCATAACGGGGAGAAGGGACAATGAGCAGTTCTTC. Protein: CARVITGRRDNEQFF.

The V call is TRBV29-1, the J call TRBJ2-3, with D hard to call. This CDR3 region has 14 residues. CDR1 and CDR2 (germline): SQVTM, ANQGSEA. Trimming cost V 7 bases and J 2 bases, with 16 bases left between them. The CDR3 DNA sequence: TGCAGCGCCCTGCGTTGGGCGGCCACAGATACGCAGTATTTT. Translation gives CSALRWAATDTQYF.

This chain links TRBV7-3 with TRBJ2-2, with 7 positions matching TRBD2. From germline, CDR1 is SGHTA and CDR2 FQGTGA. This CDR3 comprises 13 residues. Unmatched junction bases numbered 4, after V lost 5 bases and J lost 7 bases. The DNA of the CDR3 is TGTGCCAGCAGCGGGGAGGGTAACGGGGAGCTGTTTTTT. Translating gives CASSGEGNGELFF.

The rearrangement links TRBV25-1 to TRBJ2-2; possible D gene TRBD1, 6 bases. Per germline, CDR1 MGHDK and CDR2 SYGVNS. The CDR3 has 14 residues. The V gene lost 4 bases and the J gene lost 2 bases, with 8 bases spanning the gap. The CDR3 sequence: CASSGQDNTGELFF. Here the CDR3 DNA reads TGTGCCAGCAGTGGACAGGATAACACCGGGGAGCTGTTTTTT.

A word on this clone: This same CDR3 is encoded by further DNA sequences in the sample. The rearrangement joins TRBV9 to TRBJ2-1, with 16 positions matching TRBD2. Germline CDR1 SGDLS, CDR2 YYNGEE. The CDR3 loop spans 18 amino acids. V was clipped by 4 bases and J by 0 bases; unmatched bases: 4. Here the CDR3 DNA reads TGTGCCAGCAGCCCGGGACTAGCGGGAGGGAGCTCCTACAATGAGCAGTTCTTC. Its protein is CASSPGLAGGSSYNEQFF.

The chain recombines TRBV9 with TRBJ1-1; 7 positions agree with TRBD1. Germline CDR1 is SGDLS and CDR2 is YYNGEE. With 4 bases clipped from V and 5 bases from J, the junction kept 5 bases outside the gene matches. This CDR3 is 13 amino acids long. The CDR3 loop is CASSIRQGTEAFF. For the CDR3, the DNA is TGTGCCAGCAGCATCAGACAGGGAACTGAAGCTTTCTTT. Full variable domain (outside the CDR3, taken from reference TRBV9 and TRBJ1-1): DSGVTQTPKHLITATGQRVTLRCSPRSGDLSVYWYQQSLDQGLQFLIQYYNGEERAKGNILERFSAQQFPDLHSELNLSSLELGDSALYFCASSIRQGTEAFFGQGTRLTVV.

This chain links TRBV7-9 with TRBJ1-4; 7 nucleotides line up with TRBD1. The CDR3 runs to 14 residues. The J segment lost 4 bases and the V segment lost 5 bases, leaving 4 bases of the junction unmatched. Germline CDR1 reads SEHNR; CDR2 reads FQNEAQ (reference sequence). For the CDR3, the DNA is TGTGCCAGCAGCCCCGGACAGGTTAATGAAAAACTGTTTTTT. Translation: CASSPGQVNEKLFF.

This chain uses TRBV5-1 with TRBJ2-4; TRBD1 matches 8 bases. V was clipped by 4 bases and J by 0 bases; unmatched bases: 9. The germline CDR1 and CDR2 sequences are SGHRS and YFSETQ. The CDR3 extends over 17 amino acids. DNA of the CDR3: TGCGCCAGCAGCGCGTTACAGGGGGACCTAGCCAAAAACATTCAGTACTTC. It is translated as CASSALQGDLAKNIQYF.

The rearrangement links TRBV18 to TRBJ1-3, with D uncertain. The germline V gene encodes CDR1 KGHSH and CDR2 LQKENI. The CDR3 is 18 amino acids. V lost 3 bases and J lost 0, with 18 bases in between. CDR3 DNA: TGTGCCAGCTCACCTCTAGGACCGACCCCGAACTCTGGAAACACCATATATTTT. Residues: CASSPLGPTPNSGNTIYF.

The chain employs TRBV5-1 and TRBJ2-7; 7 bases fit TRBD2. V lost 0 bases and J lost 0; bases outside the gene matches: 6. This CDR3 has 16 amino acids. From germline, CDR1 is SGHRS and CDR2 YFSETQ. CDR3 sequence reads: CASSLAGLADSYEQYF. The DNA of the CDR3 is TGCGCCAGCAGCTTGGCGGGGCTAGCGGACTCCTACGAGCAGTACTTC.

This chain links TRBV6-1 with TRBJ2-5, with TRBD1 matching 7 bases. Trimming cost V 6 bases and J 7 bases; bases outside gene matches: 8. Germline values: CDR1 MNHNS, CDR2 SASEGT. The CDR3 length is 13 residues. In DNA form, the CDR3 reads TGTGCCAGCAGAGGGCAGGGGGTCGGGACCCAGTACTTC. Translation: CASRGQGVGTQYF.

There are a few counts of this clone. The chain joins TRBV11-2 to TRBJ2-7; no clear D. Germline CDR1 and CDR2: SGHAT and FQNNGV. The V end lost 4 bases, the J end lost 0 bases, and 10 bases lay between the germline ends. The CDR3 spans 14 residues. Here the CDR3 reads CASSWPRLSYEQYF. The CDR3 nucleotides read TGTGCCAGCAGCTGGCCTCGACTCTCCTACGAGCAGTACTTC.

V and J are TRBV5-1 and TRBJ2-5; 9 bases agree with TRBD1. This CDR3 has 14 amino acids. Germline V gene sequence: CDR1 SGHRS, CDR2 YFSETQ. V lost 4 bases to trimming and J lost 5 bases; unmatched junction nucleotides: 6. The CDR3 is CASSTTGGGETQYF. CDR3 nucleotides: TGCGCCAGCAGCACAACAGGGGGCGGGGAGACCCAGTACTTC.

This clone was detected only a few times. The chain combines TRBV6-5 with TRBJ2-5, with a weak D call TRBD2 (6 bases). V lost 6 bases, J lost 4 bases, and 9 bases lay in between. Germline assignment: CDR1 MNHEY and CDR2 SVGAGI. The CDR3 sequence is 12 residues long. The CDR3 DNA is TGTGCCAGCAGCCGGCGGGGAGAGACCCAGTACTTC. Translated, it gives CASSRRGETQYF.

This clone has more than one count but fewer than ten. The chain carries TRBV19 and TRBJ2-5, with D maybe TRBD1 (6 bases). Between the trimmed V and J ends, which lost 7 bases and 4 bases, there was a span of 13 bases. The CDR3 is 13 residues long. Looked up from germline, CDR1 is LNHDA and CDR2 is SQIVND (reference sequence). The CDR3 DNA follows: TGTGCCAGTACCGGGACAATCGGAGAGACCCAGTACTTC. Protein product: CASTGTIGETQYF. Combining the CDR3 with reference TRBV19 and TRBJ2-5 gives the whole variable domain DGGITQSPKYLFRKEGQNVTLSCEQNLNHDAMYWYRQDPGQGLRLIYYSQIVNDFQKGDIAEGYSVSREKKESFPLTVTSAQKNPTAFYLCASTGTIGETQYFGPGTRLLVL.